This TCR beta chain originates from a study of cytomegalovirus exposure and HLA in healthy donors. Note on this clone: Its antigen is still unknown.

Use of 60 Vbeta and 13 Jbeta primers characterized the PCR. Repertoires were generated with immunoSEQ multiplex PCR, while TCRdb's copy carries only in-frame clones and drops some. The repertoire holds 60,000 to 70,000 clones, with just under 80% as singletons. Germline V gene data show CDR1 as MGHRA and CDR2 as YSYEKL. The CDR3 has 16 residues. V shed 4 bases and J shed 0 bases, with 13 bases lying between them. Study-wide findings and caveats: In vitro confirmation showed three CMV-associated chains to be CMV antigen specific. The study found most TCR sequences rare, yet found some public TCRs in many donors. Cytomegalovirus status was reportedly diagnosed by the classifier with high sensitivity and specificity. Later work showed greater clonal expansion in HLA-associated TCR beta chains than in equally common others.

The receptor comes from a woman aged 25 to 39 in good health and CMV-seronegative. V gene TRBV4-1 combines with J gene TRBJ1-3; maybe TRBD1 (5 bases). Sequenced sample: PBMCs. This CDR3 reads CASSLQGTGSGNTIYF. The CDR3 bases are TGCGCCAGCAGCCTTCAAGGTACAGGCTCTGGAAACACCATATATTTT.